This T cell receptor beta chain was sequenced in a study of shared clonotypes between healthy human individuals. Comments on this clone: The antigen is undetermined.

There were no recent acute infections or vaccinations among the donors, who were healthy HIV-negative adults. The CDR3 spans 15 residues. Germline loops: CDR1 SNHLY, CDR2 FYNNEI. The junction had 8 bases not matched to a gene; V was cut back by 6 bases and J by 1 base. Study observations and caveats: Generally, naive subsets came out with larger estimated richness than memory subsets. The represented genetic and exposure-history diversity was limited by the small number of donors.

Every immunoSEQ plate was one replicate of a subset's evenly spread DNA. Profiled with immunoSEQ multiplex PCR; TCRdb holds only in-frame clones, not every one. The table lists roughly 1.4 million clones, approximately 98.5% of them singletons, with under 0.45% in the top ten. V and J are TRBV2 and TRBJ2-7, with 8 bases fitting TRBD1. Source material: naive CD4+ T cells sorted from blood. The subset denotes: CD45RA+ positively selected. The receptor's source is a man younger than 45 in good health. This CDR3 is CASREDRVESYEQYF. The CDR3 coding sequence is TGTGCCAGCAGGGAGGACAGGGTTGAGTCCTACGAGCAGTACTTC.